The source of this T cell receptor beta chain is a study of blood T cells in healthy people across ages. A second about 7 to 11 cycle PCR used barcoded and J-beta primers. TCRdb itself ran the 5' RACE reads through MiXCR, one entry per CDR3 protein. The sample has approximately 850,000 distinct CDR3 sequences; 58% are singletons. This clonotype was seen only a few times. Total RNA extracted from each sample amounted to at least 6 micrograms. The CDR3 extends over 17 amino acids. Germline lookup yields CDR1 SGHRS and CDR2 YFSETQ. The junction had 2 bases not matched to a gene; V was cut back by 0 bases and J by 0 bases.

The clonotype comes from a young man in good health. The chain has TRBV5-1 and TRBJ2-7; TRBD2 aligns across 14 bases. Sequencing was performed on blood. CDR3 sequence (DNA): TGCGCCAGCAGCTTGGGGACTAGCGGGGGGCCCTCCTACGAGCAGTACTTC. It is translated as CASSLGTSGGPSYEQYF.